The 12 T cell receptor beta chains presented below share a single source sample, sequenced in a study of blood T cells in healthy people across ages (dated by TCRdb to 2013 to 2016). The library relied on 5' RACE. Sequencing took place on an Illumina HiSeq 2500. A second PCR of roughly 7 to 11 cycles was performed with a sample-barcoded 5' primer and a J-beta primer mix. Starting from the raw public reads, TCRdb applied fastp trimming at Q25, assembled clones with MiXCR and retained in-frame beta chains. Each record represents a unique CDR3 protein, reported with the most common genes and DNA among its rows. The sample table lists hundreds of thousands of distinct CDR3 sequences, around 48% of them with a count of one. The ten largest clonotypes hold around a third of the sample. The sample taken for sequencing was blood. Receptors originate from a woman in her fifties or sixties in good health.

This clonotype was seen a handful of times. The CDR3 nucleotides read TGCAGTGCTAGTCCGGCGGAGTCCGGTGTTAATGAGCAGTTCTTC. Its translation is CSASPAESGVNEQFF. V gene TRBV20-1 combines with J gene TRBJ2-1; D is unclear. In germline, CDR1 is DFQATT, CDR2 SNEGSKA (reference sequence). This CDR3 has 15 amino acids. Trimming removed 3 bases at V and 7 bases at J, with 19 bases between.

There are many counts of this clonotype. This chain links TRBV7-2 with TRBJ2-7, with a weak D call TRBD1 (6 bases). The CDR3 loop spans 14 amino acids. Germline V gene lookup returns CDR1 SGHTA and CDR2 FQGNSA. Between the trimmed V and J ends, which lost 4 bases and 3 bases, there was a span of 13 bases. DNA for the CDR3: TGTGCCAGCAGCTCCCGACAGGCTAGCTACGAGCAGTACTTC. Its translation: CASSSRQASYEQYF.

V gene TRBV29-1 combines with J gene TRBJ1-2; 9 bases are a match to TRBD1. The CDR3 spans 14 residues. Germline V CDR1 and CDR2: SQVTM, ANQGSEA. Trimming cost V 0 bases and J 8 bases; bases outside gene matches: 7. The CDR3 DNA reads TGCAGCGTTGAAGATAGGGGGACAGGGTGCGGCTACACCTTC. Protein: CSVEDRGTGCGYTF.

This clonotype turned up a few times. The genes are TRBV7-9 and TRBJ2-3; D not resolved. V gave up 5 bases and J gave up 0 bases, with 9 bases separating them. Germline assignment: CDR1 SEHNR and CDR2 FQNEAQ (reference sequence). The CDR3 spans 14 residues. The CDR3 nucleotides are TGTGCCAGCAGCCCTTCGTCTAGCACAGATACGCAGTATTTT. Protein: CASSPSSSTDTQYF.

This clonotype was counted a few times. The chain recombines TRBV21-1 with TRBJ2-7. TRBV21-1 is a pseudogene locus. The CDR3 consists of 15 residues. The CDR3: CASSKGPVASYEQYF. CDR3 coding DNA: TGTGCCAGCAGCAAAGGTCCGGTTGCATCCTACGAGCAGTACTTC.

The chain uses TRBV15 and TRBJ2-7; 9 bases align to TRBD1. The V segment lost 4 bases and the J segment 5 bases; nucleotides outside the gene matches: 6. The length of the CDR3 is 14 residues. In germline, CDR1 is LNHNV, CDR2 YYDKDF (reference sequence). Written as DNA, the CDR3 is TGTGCCACCAGCACCGGGGACAGGGTAGACGAGCAGTACTTC. Its protein is CATSTGDRVDEQYF.

The rearrangement joins TRBV3-1 to TRBJ2-5, with 8 bases fitting TRBD1. V lost 4 bases and J lost 0; bases outside the gene matches: 7. Germline-derived CDR1 and CDR2 are LGHDT and YNNKEL (reference sequence). This CDR3 comprises 16 residues. CDR3 in amino acids: CASSPQTGAHQETQYF. The DNA of the CDR3 is TGTGCCAGCAGCCCCCAGACAGGGGCCCACCAAGAGACCCAGTACTTC.

The J gene is TRBJ2-1, the V gene TRBV20-1; no firm D call. CDR1 and CDR2 from the germline V gene are DFQATT and SNEGSKA (reference sequence). The CDR3 sequence is 16 residues long. Trimming took off 5 bases at V and 1 base at J, with 18 bases between the two ends. The chain's CDR3 is CSAQLRATNSYNEQFF. The CDR3 bases are TGCAGTGCTCAACTTCGAGCGACCAATTCCTACAATGAGCAGTTCTTC.

This clonotype was found once. This chain connects TRBV27 to TRBJ2-7, with 7 bases that match TRBD1. The length of the CDR3 is 15 residues. Germline assignment: CDR1 MNHEY and CDR2 SMNVEV (reference sequence). Unmatched junction bases numbered 10, after V lost 5 bases and J lost 3 bases. Here the CDR3 reads CASSPRGQSFYEQYF. The CDR3 nucleotides read TGTGCCAGCAGTCCTAGGGGGCAGAGCTTCTACGAGCAGTACTTC.

The gene calls are TRBV7-2 and TRBJ1-2, with D possibly matching TRBD1 (5 bases). CDR3 length: 14 amino acids. In germline, CDR1 is SGHTA, CDR2 FQGNSA. V lost 0 bases to trimming and J lost 4 bases, with 9 bases between them. CDR3 sequence: CASSLAGVPYGYTF. CDR3 sequence (DNA): TGTGCCAGCAGCTTAGCAGGGGTTCCCTATGGCTACACCTTC. Full variable domain (outside the CDR3, taken from reference TRBV7-2 and TRBJ1-2): GAGVSQSPSNKVTEKGKDVELRCDPISGHTALYWYRQSLGQGLEFLIYFQGNSAPDKSGLPSDRFSAERTGGSVSTLTIQRTQQEDSAVYLCASSLAGVPYGYTFGSGTRLTVV.

This clonotype appeared a few times. The chain links TRBV27 to TRBJ2-7; D remains unclear. Per germline, CDR1 MNHEY and CDR2 SMNVEV (reference sequence). The CDR3 has 15 amino acids. V gave up 7 bases and J gave up 0 bases, with 16 bases separating them. As DNA, the CDR3 is TGTGCCAGCACCAGAGCCGGGCTCGGCTCCTACGAGCAGTACTTC. Its protein product is CASTRAGLGSYEQYF.

This clonotype was seen only once. V and J are TRBV7-8 and TRBJ1-1, with 9 nucleotides matching TRBD1. V shed 6 bases, J shed 5 bases, and the junction held 4 bases outside the gene matches. Germline V gives CDR1 SGHVS, CDR2 FQNEAQ. There are 13 residues in the CDR3. CDR3 amino acids: CASSGTGQTEAFF. CDR3 nucleotides: TGTGCCAGCAGTGGGACAGGGCAGACTGAAGCTTTCTTT.